These T cell receptor beta chains were read from a single sample in a study of CD8+ T cells in alopecia areata. Some clones are missing from TCRdb's copy, which holds only in-frame ones; the method was immunoSEQ multiplex PCR. In the table there are fewer than 250,000 clones, approximately 45% of which are singletons. This material consisted of CD4+ T cells sorted from blood, taken at approximately week 36, from a patient treated with tofacitinib. These receptors were obtained from a human donor with alopecia areata. The CDR3 runs from the conserved cysteine through the conserved F or W. D genes are given only for firm matches. Not every row has a clone size; where given, it reads once, few, many or a size class.

size: .; V: TRBV30; J: TRBJ1-2; D: .; CDR3: CAWSVLYGYTF; DNA: TGTGCCTGGAGTGTACTCTATGGCTACACCTTC
size: few; V: TRBV2; J: TRBJ1-5; D: TRBD1; CDR3: CASSGTGADQPQHF; DNA: TGTGCCAGTAGCGGGACAGGGGCCGATCAGCCCCAGCATTTT
size: .; V: TRBV29-1; J: TRBJ1-4; D: TRBD1; CDR3: CSGKTGIGEKLFF; DNA: TGCAGCGGCAAGACAGGGATTGGTGAAAAACTGTTTTTT
size: .; V: TRBV6-6; J: TRBJ2-4; D: .; CDR3: CASRHTEPFNIQYF; DNA: TGTGCCAGCAGGCACACTGAACCCTTTAACATTCAGTACTTC
size: .; V: TRBV4-2; J: TRBJ2-5; D: TRBD2; CDR3: CASSSTAGGTQYF; DNA: TGTGCCAGCAGCTCGACAGCGGGAGGTACCCAGTACTTC
size: .; V: TRBV11-1; J: TRBJ2-7; D: .; CDR3: CASSLTASYEQYF; DNA: TGTGCCAGCAGCCTCACGGCTTCCTACGAGCAGTACTTC
size: .; V: TRBV6-5; J: TRBJ1-2; D: .; CDR3: CASSYASGKGYTF; DNA: TGTGCCAGCAGTTACGCGTCAGGGAAGGGCTACACCTTC
size: .; V: TRBV29-1; J: TRBJ2-5; D: .; CDR3: CSVVGMGTGQETQYF; DNA: TGCAGCGTTGTCGGAATGGGAACGGGCCAAGAGACCCAGTACTTC
size: few; V: TRBV19; J: TRBJ2-2; D: TRBD2; CDR3: CASSPGVAGEPGELFF; DNA: TGTGCCAGTAGCCCCGGAGTAGCGGGAGAACCCGGGGAGCTGTTTTTT
size: few; V: TRBV30; J: TRBJ2-2; D: TRBD2; CDR3: CAWILAGTRDTGELFF; DNA: TGTGCCTGGATACTAGCGGGAACAAGAGACACCGGGGAGCTGTTTTTT
size: .; V: TRBV30; J: TRBJ1-5; D: TRBD1; CDR3: CAWSVWDRGSNQPQHF; DNA: TGTGCCTGGAGTGTATGGGACAGGGGAAGCAATCAGCCCCAGCATTTT
size: .; V: TRBV6-6; J: TRBJ2-7; D: TRBD2; CDR3: CASSSRGGPSYEQYF; DNA: TGTGCCAGCAGTTCTCGCGGGGGTCCCTCCTACGAGCAGTACTTC
size: .; V: TRBV30; J: TRBJ1-1; D: .; CDR3: CACTVGGRKQAYF; DNA: TGTGCCTGCACCGTAGGGGGGCGAAAGCAAGCTTACTTT
size: few; V: TRBV20-1; J: TRBJ2-3; D: .; CDR3: CSAPTSHTQYF; DNA: TGCAGTGCCCCTACTAGCCATACGCAGTATTTT
size: .; V: TRBV6-5; J: TRBJ1-1; D: .; CDR3: CASSRDLDMNTEAFF; DNA: TGTGCCAGCAGCCGGGACTTGGACATGAACACTGAAGCTTTCTTT
size: .; V: TRBV25-1; J: TRBJ2-1; D: TRBD2; CDR3: CASSASGRDYNEQFF; DNA: TGTGCCAGCAGTGCAAGCGGGAGGGACTACAATGAGCAGTTCTTC
size: .; V: TRBV5-1; J: TRBJ1-1; D: .; CDR3: CASRTVGDAEAFF; DNA: TGCGCCAGCCGTACGGTAGGGGACGCTGAAGCTTTCTTT
size: .; V: TRBV6-5; J: TRBJ1-1; D: .; CDR3: CASGRGPNTEAFF; DNA: TGTGCCAGCGGCAGGGGACCGAACACTGAAGCTTTCTTT
size: .; V: TRBV15; J: TRBJ2-1; D: .; CDR3: CATSPRDEQFF; DNA: TGTGCCACCAGCCCTCGGGATGAGCAGTTCTTC
size: many; V: TRBV11-2; J: TRBJ2-7; D: .; CDR3: CASSLAAATYEQYF; DNA: TGTGCCAGCAGCTTAGCGGCGGCCACCTACGAGCAGTACTTC
size: few; V: TRBV2; J: TRBJ2-2; D: .; CDR3: CASSESAGGELFF; DNA: TGTGCCAGCAGTGAATCGGCGGGCGGGGAGCTGTTTTTT
size: .; V: TRBV11-2; J: TRBJ2-7; D: TRBD1; CDR3: CASSLTDRVLYEQYF; DNA: TGTGCCAGCAGCTTAACAGACAGGGTGCTCTACGAGCAGTACTTC
size: .; V: TRBV9; J: TRBJ2-1; D: TRBD1; CDR3: CASRATGAAYNEQFF; DNA: TGTGCCAGCAGGGCGACAGGGGCCGCCTACAATGAGCAGTTCTTC
size: few; V: TRBV7-9; J: TRBJ2-4; D: .; CDR3: CASSSSSRGVAKNIQYF; DNA: TGTGCCAGCAGCTCATCATCCCGAGGGGTAGCCAAAAACATTCAGTACTTC
size: .; V: TRBV25-1; J: TRBJ2-3; D: .; CDR3: CASSFGSTDTQYF; DNA: TGTGCCAGCAGTTTTGGATCCACAGATACGCAGTATTTT
size: .; V: TRBV6-1; J: TRBJ2-7; D: TRBD2; CDR3: CASREPGLAGTYEQYF; DNA: TGTGCCAGCAGAGAACCCGGACTAGCGGGGACCTACGAGCAGTACTTC
size: .; V: TRBV9; J: TRBJ2-1; D: TRBD2; CDR3: CASSTGTSGHNEQFF; DNA: TGTGCCAGCAGCACCGGGACTAGCGGTCACAATGAGCAGTTCTTC
size: .; V: TRBV30; J: TRBJ2-2; D: .; CDR3: CAWDTQNTGELFF; DNA: TGTGCCTGGGATACTCAAAACACCGGGGAGCTGTTTTTT
size: .; V: TRBV29-1; J: TRBJ1-2; D: TRBD1; CDR3: CSVGGGVYGYTF; DNA: TGCAGCGTTGGAGGGGGCGTCTATGGCTACACCTTC
size: few; V: TRBV5-1; J: TRBJ2-7; D: TRBD2; CDR3: CASSLGLAGESEQYF; DNA: TGCGCCAGCAGCTTGGGACTAGCGGGAGAATCCGAGCAGTACTTC
size: .; V: TRBV19; J: TRBJ2-7; D: TRBD2; CDR3: CASHGLAGVSEQYF; DNA: TGTGCCAGTCATGGACTAGCGGGAGTTTCCGAGCAGTACTTC
size: few; V: TRBV29-1; J: TRBJ2-3; D: TRBD2; CDR3: CSVGQQIAGGRPTTDTQYF; DNA: TGCAGCGTTGGTCAACAGATAGCGGGAGGCAGACCGACCACAGATACGCAGTATTTT
size: few; V: TRBV7-2; J: TRBJ2-5; D: .; CDR3: CASSLNRAVGETQYF; DNA: TGTGCCAGCAGCTTAAACAGGGCCGTGGGAGAGACCCAGTACTTC
size: .; V: TRBV27; J: TRBJ2-5; D: TRBD2; CDR3: CASGLAGVLETQYF; DNA: TGTGCCAGCGGACTAGCGGGAGTGTTGGAGACCCAGTACTTC
size: few; V: TRBV15; J: TRBJ1-4; D: .; CDR3: CATSRNEKLFF; DNA: TGTGCCACCAGCAGGAATGAAAAACTGTTTTTT
size: few; V: TRBV19; J: TRBJ1-1; D: .; CDR3: CASSVGSGTEAFF; DNA: TGTGCCAGTAGTGTCGGAAGTGGGACTGAAGCTTTCTTT
size: .; V: TRBV5-1; J: TRBJ2-7; D: TRBD1; CDR3: CASSTARDRPEQYF; DNA: TGCGCCAGCAGCACGGCCCGGGACAGACCCGAGCAGTACTTC
size: .; V: TRBV27; J: TRBJ2-1; D: .; CDR3: CASSIRVDVYNEQFF; DNA: TGTGCCAGCAGTATTCGGGTAGACGTCTACAATGAGCAGTTCTTC
size: few; V: TRBV7-2; J: TRBJ1-3; D: .; CDR3: CASSLQGYGNTIYF; DNA: TGTGCCAGCAGCCTACAGGGATATGGAAACACCATATATTTT
size: .; V: TRBV7-2; J: TRBJ2-7; D: .; CDR3: CASSYYGRSGRNEQYF; DNA: TGTGCCAGCAGTTATTATGGAAGGTCGGGGAGGAACGAGCAGTACTTC
size: few; V: TRBV29-1; J: TRBJ2-7; D: .; CDR3: CSVEGEGYYEQYF; DNA: TGCAGCGTTGAGGGAGAGGGATACTACGAGCAGTACTTC
size: .; V: TRBV7-9; J: TRBJ1-5; D: .; CDR3: CASSPGDYYQPQHF; DNA: TGTGCCAGCAGCCCGGGGGATTACTATCAGCCCCAGCATTTT
size: .; V: TRBV30; J: TRBJ1-5; D: .; CDR3: CAWSVGSLSNQPQHF; DNA: TGTGCCTGGAGTGTAGGCAGTCTTAGCAATCAGCCCCAGCATTTT
size: .; V: TRBV15; J: TRBJ2-3; D: TRBD1; CDR3: CATSRERGQGTDTQYF; DNA: TGTGCCACCAGCAGAGAGAGGGGACAGGGGACCGATACGCAGTATTTT
size: many; V: TRBV18; J: TRBJ2-3; D: .; CDR3: CASSLSGRKITDTQYF; DNA: TGTGCCAGCTCACTGTCGGGACGTAAGATCACAGATACGCAGTATTTT
size: .; V: TRBV6-1; J: TRBJ2-5; D: .; CDR3: CASSDGRGVQTQYF; DNA: TGTGCCAGCAGTGACGGCAGGGGAGTGCAGACCCAGTACTTC
size: few; V: TRBV5-1; J: TRBJ2-1; D: .; CDR3: CASSLTPVNEQFF; DNA: TGCGCCAGCAGCTTGACTCCGGTGAATGAGCAGTTCTTC
size: .; V: TRBV6-1; J: TRBJ1-5; D: TRBD1; CDR3: CASSAGTGVNQPQHF; DNA: TGTGCCAGCAGTGCCGGGACAGGAGTTAATCAGCCCCAGCATTTT
size: .; V: TRBV5-1; J: TRBJ1-5; D: .; CDR3: CASSPGEGNQPQHF; DNA: TGCGCCAGCAGCCCAGGAGAAGGCAATCAGCCCCAGCATTTT
size: .; V: TRBV4-1; J: TRBJ2-3; D: .; CDR3: CASSQPQGTQYF; DNA: TGCGCCAGCAGCCAACCCCAGGGTACGCAGTATTTT
size: few; V: TRBV6-5; J: TRBJ2-1; D: TRBD2; CDR3: CAISGRAGAVYEQFF; DNA: TGTGCCATCAGTGGACGAGCGGGAGCGGTTTATGAGCAGTTCTTC
size: many; V: TRBV5-4; J: TRBJ1-2; D: TRBD1; CDR3: CASSLGQGTGGGYTF; DNA: TGTGCCAGCAGCCTGGGACAGGGGACGGGTGGTGGCTACACCTTC
size: .; V: TRBV7-9; J: TRBJ2-1; D: .; CDR3: CASSSQDSYNEQFF; DNA: TGTGCCAGCAGCTCCCAAGACAGCTACAATGAGCAGTTCTTC
size: .; V: TRBV7-2; J: TRBJ2-5; D: TRBD1; CDR3: CASSLALIGGGSETQYF; DNA: TGTGCCAGCAGCTTAGCGCTTATAGGGGGCGGGTCAGAGACCCAGTACTTC
size: .; V: TRBV29-1; J: TRBJ2-5; D: TRBD1; CDR3: CSVVSTGDETQYF; DNA: TGCAGCGTTGTCTCGACAGGGGACGAGACCCAGTACTTC
size: .; V: TRBV9; J: TRBJ1-2; D: .; CDR3: CASSSSPAGPYYGYTF; DNA: TGTGCCAGCAGCTCCTCACCGGCCGGGCCCTACTATGGCTACACCTTC
size: few; V: TRBV5-6; J: TRBJ1-2; D: .; CDR3: CASSLSGNYGYTF; DNA: TGTGCCAGCAGCTTGTCTGGGAACTATGGCTACACCTTC
size: .; V: TRBV29-1; J: TRBJ2-7; D: TRBD1; CDR3: CSVVPPSGTGPYEQYF; DNA: TGCAGCGTTGTTCCCCCGTCCGGGACAGGCCCGTACGAGCAGTACTTC
size: .; V: TRBV30; J: TRBJ1-2; D: .; CDR3: CAWAYNYGYTF; DNA: TGTGCCTGGGCTTACAACTATGGCTACACCTTC